The 19 T cell receptor beta chains presented below share a single source sample, sequenced in a study of cytomegalovirus exposure and HLA in healthy donors. The PCR employed 60 Vbeta primers together with 13 Jbeta primers. Produced via immunoSEQ multiplex PCR; TCRdb's table is partial and in-frame only. This sample has approximately 140,000 clones, with approximately 73% found just once. Source material: PBMCs. Source of these receptors: a woman in her forties in good health and CMV-seronegative.

This rearrangement joins TRBV18 to TRBJ2-7; no definite D call. Germline CDR1 KGHSH, CDR2 LQKENI. CDR3 length equals 13 residues. Between the trimmed V and J ends, which lost 3 bases and 7 bases, there was a span of 13 bases. The CDR3 DNA reads TGTGCCAGCTCACCGGCACTCCTAGGAGAGCAGTACTTC. Protein product: CASSPALLGEQYF. Combining the CDR3 with reference TRBV18 and TRBJ2-7 gives the whole variable domain NAGVMQNPRHLVRRRGQEARLRCSPMKGHSHVYWYRQLPEEGLKFMVYLQKENIIDESGMPKERFSAEFPKEGPSILRIQQVVRGDSAAYFCASSPALLGEQYFGPGTRLTVT.

The table lists this clone with a count of one. V gene TRBV6-7 combines with J gene TRBJ2-7; tentative D call: TRBD1 (6 bases). TRBV6-7 is marked as an open reading frame, function uncertain. This CDR3 is built from 14 residues. Trimming removed 2 bases from V and 2 bases from J, with 10 bases in between. In nucleotides, the CDR3 is TGTGCCAGCAGTTACCAGGGGCTTCCCTACGAGCAGTACGTC. Translation: CASSYQGLPYEQYV.

As regards this clone: The identical CDR3 is also encoded by other nucleotide sequences in the sample. The chain carries TRBV7-9 and TRBJ1-1, with TRBD1 as a possible D gene (6 bases). The CDR3 has 13 amino acids. V shed 2 bases and J shed 5 bases, with 9 bases lying between them. Germline CDR1 SEHNR, CDR2 FQNEAQ (reference sequence). CDR3 nucleotide sequence: TGTGCCAGCAGCTTATACCAGGGGACTGAAGCTTTCTTT. Protein product: CASSLYQGTEAFF.

This clone was counted between two and nine times. The V gene is TRBV2, the J gene TRBJ2-2, with D possibly being TRBD1 (6 bases). There are 14 residues in the CDR3. From germline, CDR1 is SNHLY and CDR2 FYNNEI. V was shortened by 7 bases and J by 3 bases, with 12 bases between the two germline ends. The CDR3 loop reads CASTKDRDTGELFF. DNA for the CDR3: TGTGCCAGCACTAAGGACAGAGACACCGGGGAGCTGTTTTTT.

J is TRBJ1-6 and V is TRBV28, with TRBD1 matching over 9 bases. This CDR3 contains 14 residues. J gave up 8 bases and V 6 bases, and 5 bases lay outside the gene matches. Per germline, CDR1 MDHEN and CDR2 SYDVKM. CDR3 sequence (DNA): TGTGCCAGCAGGGGGACAGGGACTTATTCACCCCTCCACTTT. Protein: CASRGTGTYSPLHF. The variable domain in full, with the rest retrieved from reference TRBV28 and TRBJ1-6, is DVKVTQSSRYLVKRTGEKVFLECVQDMDHENMFWYRQDPGLGLRLIYFSYDVKMKEKGDIPEGYSVSREKKERFSLILESASTNQTSMYLCASRGTGTYSPLHFGNGTRLTVT.

This chain uses TRBV27 with TRBJ1-5; D remains ambiguous. Trimming removed 5 bases at V and 7 bases at J, with 15 bases between. The CDR3 extends over 14 amino acids. Looked up from germline, CDR1 is MNHEY and CDR2 is SMNVEV (reference sequence). The CDR3 nucleotides are TGTGCCAGCAGTCCTGGAGGGTGGGGACAGCCCCAGCATTTT. Translation: CASSPGGWGQPQHF.

In this sample, this clone turned up once. The chain employs TRBV4-3 and TRBJ1-6; D ambiguous. The ends were cut back, 1 base at V and 3 bases at J, with 13 bases in the middle. CDR1 and CDR2 from the germline V gene are LGHNA and YSLEER. CDR3 size: 17 residues. CDR3 nucleotides: TGCGCCAGCAGCCAAGGACGACAAGGAAGCTATAATTCACCCCTCCACTTT. It specifies CASSQGRQGSYNSPLHF.

V usage is TRBV19 and J usage is TRBJ2-3, with D possibly TRBD1 on 6 matching bases. CDR1 and CDR2 from the germline V gene are LNHDA and SQIVND (reference sequence). Trimming removed 5 bases at V and 2 bases at J, with 11 bases between. The CDR3 loop spans 14 amino acids. The CDR3: CASSHRVLTDTQYF. CDR3 coding DNA: TGTGCCAGTAGTCACAGGGTCCTCACAGATACGCAGTATTTT.

This chain connects TRBV5-1 to TRBJ2-5; possible D gene TRBD2, 6 bases. This CDR3 spans 15 amino acids. V lost 7 bases, J lost 2 bases, and 18 bases lay in between. The V gene's germline CDR1 is SGHRS and CDR2 YFSETQ. This chain's CDR3 is CASASMGGPQETQYF. CDR3 in DNA: TGCGCCAGCGCCTCGATGGGGGGTCCACAAGAGACCCAGTACTTC.

The rearrangement uses TRBV14 and TRBJ1-1, with 7 bases matching TRBD1. The junction had 9 bases not matched to a gene; V was cut back by 0 bases and J by 5 bases. CDR1 is SGHDN and CDR2 is FVKESK in the germline V gene. The CDR3 contains 16 residues. The CDR3 DNA sequence: TGTGCCAGCAGCCAAGATAGTTTAAGGGGGCGAACTGAAGCTTTCTTT. It yields the protein CASSQDSLRGRTEAFF.

V is TRBV7-3 and J is TRBJ2-7, with a possible D match to TRBD1 (5 bases). CDR1 SGHTA and CDR2 FQGTGA come from the germline V gene. This CDR3 contains 17 residues. Trimming cost V 5 bases and J 1 base, with 21 bases left between them. CDR3 coding DNA: TGTGCCAGCAGCCGCCAGTCGGAGAGATGGACATCCTACGAGCAGTACGTC. It translates to CASSRQSERWTSYEQYV.

The V call is TRBV7-9, the J call TRBJ1-1; D remains unclear. V was clipped by 4 bases and J by 1 base, with 10 bases between them. The CDR3 covers 14 residues. Germline CDR1 is SEHNR and CDR2 is FQNEAQ (reference sequence). CDR3: CASSYLGQNTEAFF. In DNA, the CDR3 is TGTGCCAGCAGCTACCTTGGGCAGAACACTGAAGCTTTCTTT.

J is TRBJ1-5 and V is TRBV7-8; D remains unclear. Germline-derived CDR1 and CDR2 are SGHVS and FQNEAQ. Trimming stripped 5 bases from V and 0 bases from J, with 8 bases between. This CDR3 is 14 amino acids long. The DNA of the CDR3 is TGTGCCAGCAGCCGGTCCCTTAGCAATCAGCCCCAGCATTTT. This sequence encodes CASSRSLSNQPQHF.

The rearrangement joins TRBV28 to TRBJ2-1, with D maybe TRBD2 (6 bases). The germline V gene encodes CDR1 MDHEN and CDR2 SYDVKM. CDR3 length: 11 residues. V was pared by 5 bases and J by 14 bases, with 13 bases between. CDR3 in DNA: TGTGCCAGCAGTCTGCGTGGAGGGGAGTTCTTC. Its translation is CASSLRGGEFF.

This clone was observed a single time. This rearrangement joins TRBV2 to TRBJ2-2; 7 nucleotides align to TRBD2. V shed 6 bases and J 5 bases; nucleotides not matched to a gene: 9. The CDR3 is 15 residues long. CDR1 and CDR2 (germline): SNHLY, FYNNEI. The CDR3 sequence: CASRGGLYPTGELFF. As DNA, the CDR3 is TGTGCCAGCAGGGGAGGGTTATACCCGACCGGGGAGCTGTTTTTT.

The gene calls are TRBV7-3 and TRBJ2-1, with 9 positions matching TRBD2. The CDR3 consists of 16 residues. The V gene end was trimmed by 2 bases and the J gene end by 9 bases; junction bases not matched to a gene: 11. CDR1 and CDR2 (germline): SGHTA, FQGTGA. As DNA, the CDR3 is TGTGCCAGCAGCTTATCTGGCGGGGGGGGATCGGGTGAGCAGTTCTTC. Protein product: CASSLSGGGGSGEQFF.

This clone occurred a few times. The V call is TRBV5-4, the J call TRBJ1-1, with 7 nucleotides matching TRBD1. The ends lost 6 bases at V and 4 bases at J; junction bases unmatched: 15. The CDR3 length is 16 residues. Germline V CDR1 and CDR2: SGHNT, YYREEE (reference sequence). The DNA for the CDR3 is TGTGCCAGCAAGACGCAGGGGGAAAGCCTTAGCACTGAAGCTTTCTTT. Translated: CASKTQGESLSTEAFF.

The rearrangement joins TRBV28 to TRBJ2-7, with TRBD1 matching 9 bases. In germline, CDR1 is MDHEN, CDR2 SYDVKM. The V gene end was trimmed by 5 bases and the J gene end by 4 bases; junction bases not matched to a gene: 9. The CDR3 spans 15 residues. CDR3 bases: TGTGCCAGCAGTCCCACAGGGGGCACGGGGTACGAGCAGTACGTC. The encoded protein is CASSPTGGTGYEQYV.

The chain joins TRBV6-6 to TRBJ1-2, with 8 bases identical to TRBD1. V was pared by 7 bases and J by 1 base, with 5 bases of the junction left unmatched. The germline gives CDR1 MNHNY, CDR2 SVGAGI (reference sequence). The CDR3 has 14 residues. CDR3 amino acids: CASNPTGDNYGYTF. In nucleotides, the CDR3 is TGTGCCAGCAACCCGACAGGGGATAACTATGGCTACACCTTC.